The 32 T cell receptor beta chains given below trace back to one sample, sequenced in a study of T cell clonotyping in hematopoietic cell transplantation. The method was immunoSEQ multiplex PCR; TCRdb's version includes in-frame clones alone and lacks a portion of them. The repertoire holds about 70,000 clones, about 94% seen once, with 1.5% to 2% in the top ten. Material: peripheral blood mononuclear cells. The source is a man aged 45 to 65 in good health. Some clones in this sample may be carry-over from other donors' samples.

This sequence joins TRBV6-1 and TRBJ2-7; D perhaps matches TRBD2 (5 bases). The CDR3 contains 15 residues. Germline CDR1 is MNHNS and CDR2 is SASEGT. V lost 7 bases, J lost 3 bases, and 19 bases lay in between. The CDR3 sequence is CASTWNWGENYEQYF. The CDR3 nucleotides read TGTGCCAGCACATGGAATTGGGGAGAAAACTACGAGCAGTACTTC.

J is TRBJ1-2 and V is TRBV29-1; 7 positions match TRBD1. The junction had 9 bases not matched to a gene; V was cut back by 7 bases and J by 1 base. CDR3 length: 14 amino acids. The germline V gene has CDR1 SQVTM and CDR2 ANQGSEA. CDR3 DNA sequence: TGCAGCGCGAAGGGGACAGAGCGTAACTATGGCTACACCTTC. Protein: CSAKGTERNYGYTF.

The CDR3 bases are TGTGCCAGCAGTTTAACCCCGAGCTCCTACGAGCAGTACTTC. Protein product: CASSLTPSSYEQYF. The chain uses TRBV28 and TRBJ2-7, with D uncertain. CDR3 size: 14 residues. V gave up 2 bases and J gave up 0 bases, with 8 bases separating them. Germline-derived CDR1 and CDR2 are MDHEN and SYDVKM.

V and J are TRBV27 and TRBJ2-3; 8 positions agree with TRBD1. The CDR3 runs to 17 residues. Germline CDR1 is MNHEY and CDR2 is SMNVEV (reference sequence). J lost 5 bases, V lost 2 bases, and 12 bases had no gene match. This chain's CDR3 is CASSLKGQVGRVDTQYF. CDR3 DNA sequence: TGTGCCAGCAGTTTAAAGGGACAGGTAGGACGGGTAGATACGCAGTATTTT.

This sequence joins TRBV27 and TRBJ1-5; D call uncertain. Germline CDR1 is MNHEY and CDR2 is SMNVEV (reference sequence). V gave up 0 bases and J gave up 4 bases, with 10 bases separating them. The CDR3 length is 15 residues. CDR3: CASSLSMAANQPQHF. DNA of the CDR3: TGTGCCAGCAGTTTATCAATGGCCGCGAATCAGCCCCAGCATTTT.

The J gene is TRBJ2-3, the V gene TRBV29-1; unclear D gene. The length of the CDR3 is 11 residues. V lost 7 bases and J 2 bases, leaving 7 bases between the germline ends. Germline V gene sequence: CDR1 SQVTM, CDR2 ANQGSEA. The CDR3 region is CSGAYTDTQYF. The CDR3 region has the DNA TGCAGCGGCGCCTACACAGATACGCAGTATTTT.

The sample holds one count of this clone. CDR3 bases: TGCGCCAGCAGCCAAGATCCGATGGCAGATACGCAGTATTTT. Encoded protein: CASSQDPMADTQYF. V is TRBV4-1 and J is TRBJ2-3; D is uncertain. The V gene's germline CDR1 is MGHRA and CDR2 YSYEKL. The CDR3 runs 14 residues. Trimming took 0 bases from V and 4 from J, leaving 8 bases between them.

The chain joins TRBV27 to TRBJ1-6; 8 bases agree with TRBD1. Germline V gives CDR1 MNHEY, CDR2 SMNVEV (reference sequence). V shed 3 bases and J 10 bases; nucleotides not matched to a gene: 8. This CDR3 comprises 15 residues. DNA for the CDR3: TGTGCCAGCAGTTTCGACAGGGGAATAGGGTCACCCCTCCACTTT. Its protein product is CASSFDRGIGSPLHF.

This chain joins TRBV28 and TRBJ2-7; D is unresolved. This CDR3 region has 12 residues. Trimming removed 8 bases from V and 0 bases from J, with 8 bases in between. Germline V gene sequence: CDR1 MDHEN, CDR2 SYDVKM. The CDR3 region is CASAGFSYEQYF. For the CDR3, the DNA is TGTGCCAGCGCCGGATTCTCCTACGAGCAGTACTTC.

The V and J genes are TRBV2 and TRBJ1-5; no clear D gene. This CDR3 is 13 amino acids long. V was clipped by 7 bases and J by 2 bases, with 9 bases between them. Germline lookup yields CDR1 SNHLY and CDR2 FYNNEI. CDR3 sequence: CASKGWGNQPQHF. The CDR3 DNA reads as TGTGCCAGCAAGGGTTGGGGCAATCAGCCCCAGCATTTT.

This clone was seen only once. The chain has TRBV27 and TRBJ1-6; D remains unclear. The germline CDR1 and CDR2 sequences are MNHEY and SMNVEV (reference sequence). V lost 10 bases and J 7 bases, leaving 14 bases between the germline ends. The CDR3 spans 13 residues. The CDR3 nucleotides are TGTGCCACCGTTCCGAGGGAAAATTCACCCCTCCACTTT. It yields the protein CATVPRENSPLHF.

This clone was detected only once. The chain couples TRBV5-1 to TRBJ1-1; D unresolved. V was shortened by 1 base and J by 0 bases, with 7 bases between the two germline ends. The germline CDR1 and CDR2 sequences are SGHRS and YFSETQ. The CDR3 extends over 14 amino acids. This CDR3 is CASSLNWLNTEAFF. The DNA of the CDR3 is TGCGCCAGCAGCTTGAATTGGCTGAACACTGAAGCTTTCTTT.

V and J are TRBV19 and TRBJ2-2; 8 nucleotides match TRBD1. CDR1 is LNHDA, CDR2 SQIVND, per germline (reference sequence). Trimming cost V 2 bases and J 7 bases; bases outside gene matches: 12. This CDR3 region has 17 residues. The CDR3 is CASSILPRTGFSGELFF. CDR3 sequence (DNA): TGTGCCAGTAGTATACTCCCCCGGACAGGGTTTAGCGGGGAGCTGTTTTTT. Using reference TRBV19 and TRBJ2-2 for the parts outside the CDR3, the full variable domain is DGGITQSPKYLFRKEGQNVTLSCEQNLNHDAMYWYRQDPGQGLRLIYYSQIVNDFQKGDIAEGYSVSREKKESFPLTVTSAQKNPTAFYLCASSILPRTGFSGELFFGEGSRLTVL.

This clone was observed a few times. The chain joins TRBV9 to TRBJ2-7, with 11 bases matching TRBD2. Germline V CDR1 and CDR2: SGDLS, YYNGEE. This CDR3 spans 16 amino acids. After removal of 4 bases from V and 4 bases from J, the junction contained 10 bases not matched to a gene. CDR3 region: CASSPLGTSGSYEQYF. In nucleotides, the CDR3 is TGTGCCAGCAGCCCCTTAGGGACTAGCGGATCATACGAGCAGTACTTC.

This sequence joins TRBV6-5 and TRBJ1-1, with 7 bases fitting TRBD1. Germline CDR1 MNHEY, CDR2 SVGAGI. The CDR3 runs to 16 residues. J lost 3 bases, V lost 0 bases, and 7 bases had no gene match. In nucleotides, the CDR3 is TGTGCCAGCAGTTACTCGGTACGACAGGGAGACACTGAAGCTTTCTTT. Residues: CASSYSVRQGDTEAFF.

The J gene is TRBJ1-5, the V gene TRBV6-5, with 7 bases aligning to TRBD1. The CDR3 spans 15 residues. Germline V gene sequence: CDR1 MNHEY, CDR2 SVGAGI. V gave up 0 bases and J gave up 7 bases; unmatched junction bases: 6. Written as DNA, the CDR3 is TGTGCCAGCAGTTACTCAAGACAGGGAGGACAGCCCCAGCATTTT. Its translation: CASSYSRQGGQPQHF.

The genes are TRBV6-1 and TRBJ2-2, with 7 bases matching TRBD1. V lost 4 bases and J lost 2; bases outside the gene matches: 4. The CDR3 is 15 amino acids. Germline loops: CDR1 MNHNS, CDR2 SASEGT. The DNA for the CDR3 is TGTGCCAGCAGTGCGACAGGGATAAACACCGGGGAGCTGTTTTTT. As protein: CASSATGINTGELFF.

The V and J genes are TRBV28 and TRBJ1-1; a weak D match, TRBD1 (6 bases). V was clipped by 6 bases and J by 10 bases, with 15 bases between them. Germline-derived CDR1 and CDR2 are MDHEN and SYDVKM. This CDR3 has 12 amino acids. The CDR3 reads CASSLRGRGAFF. As DNA, the CDR3 is TGTGCCAGCAGCCTGCGGGGGCGCGGAGCTTTCTTT.

This chain uses TRBV4-2 with TRBJ2-6, with D possibly being TRBD2 (5 bases). Germline V gene sequence: CDR1 LGHNA, CDR2 YNFKEQ. This CDR3 has 17 amino acids. Deletions cut 2 bases from V and 0 bases from J, with 11 bases between. The CDR3 loop is CASSQPDSSSGANVLTF. The CDR3 DNA reads as TGTGCCAGCAGCCAACCGGACTCTAGCTCTGGGGCCAACGTCCTGACTTTC.

The chain combines TRBV6-6 with TRBJ1-5; D possibly corresponds to TRBD1 (6 bases). This CDR3 has 13 residues. CDR1 MNHNY and CDR2 SVGAGI come from the germline V gene (reference sequence). V dropped 5 bases and J dropped 6 bases, with 11 bases sitting between them. As DNA, the CDR3 is TGTGCCAGCAGTCAGACAGGCAGTCAGCCCCAGCATTTT. Translated, it gives CASSQTGSQPQHF.

The chain links TRBV6-5 to TRBJ2-3, with D unresolved. The CDR3 totals 11 residues. Germline CDR1 and CDR2: MNHEY and SVGAGI. V lost 2 bases, J lost 5 bases, and 2 bases lay in between. CDR3 sequence: CASSYLDTQYF. The CDR3 DNA is TGTGCCAGCAGTTACCTAGATACGCAGTATTTT.

The CDR3 loop is CASSYSIMGSGETQYF. CDR3 DNA sequence: TGTGCCAGCAGTTACTCGATAATGGGGTCGGGCGAGACCCAGTACTTC. The chain couples TRBV6-6 to TRBJ2-5; D gene ambiguous. Germline V gene lookup returns CDR1 MNHNY and CDR2 SVGAGI (reference sequence). Trimming took 0 bases from V and 5 from J, leaving 16 bases between them. There are 16 residues in the CDR3.

This chain uses TRBV7-2 with TRBJ1-2; 7 bases align to TRBD1. The CDR3 runs 14 residues. The V and J ends lost 2 bases and 8 bases, in that order; junction bases with no gene match: 8. From germline, CDR1 is SGHTA and CDR2 FQGNSA. The CDR3 sequence: CASSLRQGERGYTF. For the CDR3, the DNA is TGTGCCAGCAGCTTACGTCAGGGGGAGAGGGGCTACACCTTC. The variable domain in full, completed from reference TRBV7-2 and TRBJ1-2, reads GAGVSQSPSNKVTEKGKDVELRCDPISGHTALYWYRQSLGQGLEFLIYFQGNSAPDKSGLPSDRFSAERTGGSVSTLTIQRTQQEDSAVYLCASSLRQGERGYTFGSGTRLTVV.

The chain has TRBV7-2 and TRBJ2-7, with D uncertain. This CDR3 has 14 amino acids. V lost 3 bases, J lost 3 bases, and 12 bases lay in between. Germline CDR1 SGHTA, CDR2 FQGNSA. This chain's CDR3 is CASSLGPANYEQYF. In nucleotides, the CDR3 is TGTGCCAGCAGCTTGGGTCCGGCCAACTACGAGCAGTACTTC.

This sequence joins TRBV6-1 and TRBJ1-5, with D hard to call. This CDR3 has 12 residues. V dropped 1 base and J dropped 11 bases, with 9 bases sitting between them. Germline lookup yields CDR1 MNHNS and CDR2 SASEGT. CDR3 protein: CASSEVLQAQHF. The CDR3 region has the DNA TGTGCCAGCAGTGAAGTCCTCCAGGCCCAGCATTTT.

The chain recombines TRBV28 with TRBJ1-5; TRBD1 might be the D (5 bases). CDR1 MDHEN and CDR2 SYDVKM come from the germline V gene. Trimming left V 6 bases short and J 0 bases short, with 24 bases between. There are 19 residues in the CDR3. Written as DNA, the CDR3 is TGTGCCAGCAGGAGAGGAAGGCTTAGACAGAGTTATAGCAATCAGCCCCAGCATTTT. This encodes CASRRGRLRQSYSNQPQHF.

The V gene is TRBV6-5, the J gene TRBJ1-1; D remains unclear. The germline V gene has CDR1 MNHEY and CDR2 SVGAGI. This CDR3 comprises 15 residues. Trimming cost V 2 bases and J 4 bases, with 14 bases left between them. The CDR3 reads CASSYPTDGVTEAFF. The CDR3 DNA reads as TGTGCCAGCAGTTACCCCACCGACGGGGTCACTGAAGCTTTCTTT.

V usage is TRBV5-6 and J usage is TRBJ2-2; D unclear. The CDR3 runs to 15 residues. Trimming pared 0 bases from V and 6 bases from J, leaving 12 bases between. CDR1 is SGHDT, CDR2 YYEEEE, per germline. CDR3 sequence: CASSLDSAWAGELFF. CDR3 nucleotide sequence: TGTGCCAGCAGCTTGGACTCGGCGTGGGCCGGGGAGCTGTTTTTT.

The chain recombines TRBV30 with TRBJ2-3; 8 nucleotides line up with TRBD2. The CDR3 totals 15 residues. Unmatched junction bases numbered 3, after V lost 0 bases and J lost 1 base. The V gene's germline CDR1 is GTSNPN and CDR2 SVGIG (reference sequence). CDR3 sequence: CAWSVQAGGTDTQYF. In nucleotides, the CDR3 is TGTGCCTGGAGTGTGCAAGCGGGGGGCACAGATACGCAGTATTTT. The full variable domain, rest sourced from reference TRBV30 and TRBJ2-3, is SQTIHQWPATLVQPVGSPLSLECTVEGTSNPNLYWYRQAAGRGLQLLFYSVGIGQISSEVPQNLSASRPQDRQFILSSKKLLLSDSGFYLCAWSVQAGGTDTQYFGPGTRLTVL.

V usage is TRBV5-1 and J usage is TRBJ2-2; D is possibly TRBD2 (5 bases). Trimming removed 0 bases from V and 4 bases from J, with 10 bases in between. The CDR3 is 15 amino acids. Germline CDR1 SGHRS, CDR2 YFSETQ. CDR3: CASSLASGSTGELFF. The CDR3 bases are TGCGCCAGCAGCTTGGCCTCTGGGAGCACCGGGGAGCTGTTTTTT.

To note about this clone: One end of the junction varies from germline; a read error may be responsible. The chain recombines TRBV11-2 with TRBJ1-4, with D possibly matching TRBD1 (5 bases). CDR3 length: 14 residues. Per germline, CDR1 SGHAT and CDR2 FQNNGV. In DNA form, the CDR3 reads TGTGCCAGCAGCGTAGACAGTTATAATGAAAAACTGTTTTTT. It is translated as CASSVDSYNEKLFF.

The chain is built from TRBV7-9 and TRBJ2-2; TRBD1 matches 12 bases. Germline-derived CDR1 and CDR2 are SEHNR and FQNEAQ (reference sequence). The CDR3 consists of 16 residues. The trim removed 2 bases at V and 6 bases at J, leaving 4 bases unmatched. CDR3 bases: TGTGCCAGCAGCTTATCGGGACAGGGGGCGCCCGGGGAGCTGTTTTTT. Its protein product is CASSLSGQGAPGELFF.